These 7 T cell receptor beta chains were all obtained from the same sample, sequenced in a study of blood T cell repertoires in COVID-19. Data came from immunoSEQ multiplex PCR; TCRdb stores just in-frame clones and leaves some out. The repertoire holds 150,000 to 200,000 clones, with 85% as singletons. The sequencing sample was made of peripheral blood. The receptors were gathered from a human donor with acute or convalescent COVID-19. The donor label of this sample is uncertain.

This chain uses TRBV18 with TRBJ1-1, with 11 bases lining up with TRBD1. The V gene end was trimmed by 5 bases and the J gene end by 5 bases; junction bases not matched to a gene: 4. CDR1 is KGHSH and CDR2 is LQKENI in the germline V gene. CDR3 length: 14 residues. The CDR3 is CASSSGTGGTEAFF. CDR3 coding DNA: TGTGCCAGCTCATCGGGGACAGGGGGAACTGAAGCTTTCTTT.

This clone was detected once. The CDR3 region is CASSLQQQGISGANVLTF. In nucleotides, the CDR3 is TGTGCCAGCAGCTTACAACAACAGGGGATCTCTGGGGCCAACGTCCTGACTTTC. The chain employs TRBV11-2 and TRBJ2-6; 7 bases map to TRBD1. Germline CDR1 reads SGHAT; CDR2 reads FQNNGV. Trimming at V came to 2 bases and at J to 0 bases, leaving 7 bases not matched to a gene. This CDR3 comprises 18 residues.

This clone came up once. The V call is TRBV30, the J call TRBJ1-2, with 9 bases aligning to TRBD1. In germline, CDR1 is GTSNPN, CDR2 SVGIG (reference sequence). The CDR3 runs to 14 residues. V dropped 1 base and J dropped 8; count of bases not matched to a gene: 8. The CDR3 here is CAWSARDRAWGYTF. DNA of the CDR3: TGTGCCTGGAGTGCCCGGGACAGGGCTTGGGGCTACACCTTC.

The chain carries TRBV25-1 and TRBJ2-7; D gene unclear. This CDR3 has 12 residues. The germline gives CDR1 MGHDK, CDR2 SYGVNS. V lost 2 bases and J 4 bases, leaving 6 bases between the germline ends. The DNA for the CDR3 is TGTGCCAGCAGTGAACAGGTGTACGAGCAGTACTTC. It specifies CASSEQVYEQYF.

The rearrangement uses TRBV6-5 and TRBJ1-6, with D unclear. V shed 8 bases and J shed 4 bases, with 12 bases lying between them. Germline V gene sequence: CDR1 MNHEY, CDR2 SVGAGI. The CDR3 runs to 14 residues. Here the CDR3 DNA reads TGTGCCAGCCGGCCACGGGGTTATAATTCACCCCTCCACTTT. Residues: CASRPRGYNSPLHF.

V and J are TRBV10-3 and TRBJ1-1; D may be TRBD1 (5 bases). The germline V gene encodes CDR1 ENHRY and CDR2 SYGVKD. Trimming cost V 0 bases and J 4 bases, with 9 bases left between them. There are 14 residues in the CDR3. CDR3 sequence (DNA): TGTGCCATCAGTGAGTCGAGTCAGGGCACTGAAGCTTTCTTT. This encodes CAISESSQGTEAFF.

The V call is TRBV11-2, the J call TRBJ2-1, with 7 bases lining up with TRBD1. The germline gives CDR1 SGHAT, CDR2 FQNNGV. Trimming cost V 5 bases and J 0 bases; bases outside gene matches: 4. The CDR3 runs 15 residues. CDR3 in amino acids: CASSLGTASYNEQFF. The CDR3 DNA reads TGTGCCAGCAGCCTCGGGACAGCCTCCTACAATGAGCAGTTCTTC.